The present entry profiles one T cell receptor beta chain with its context. TCRdb re-called the RT-PCR reads with MiXCR, one entry per CDR3 protein. The sample has some 540,000 distinct CDR3 sequences, around a quarter seen once. These data belong to a study of response to subunit inactivated influenza vaccine. Trimming pared 4 bases from V and 2 bases from J, leaving 12 bases between. CDR3 length: 14 residues. Germline V gene lookup returns CDR1 SQVTM and CDR2 ANQGSEA. This sample also belongs to another study, concerning T cells expressing NK-cell markers. From that study: TCR beta cDNA was made by 5'RACE template switching with UMIs. It was from sorted CD3+CD56+NKG2C+, CD3+CD56+NKG2C- and CD3+CD56-NKG2C+ T cells that TCR beta repertoires came. Among the eight sequenced donors, seven tested HCMV-seropositive and one tested seronegative. Roughly six donors had dominant NKG2C+ clonotypes that comprised about 1.0-8% of their CD8+ T cells. Expanded NKG2C+ T cell clones were not confirmed as HCMV-specific.

This receptor was identified in a man aged 50-60 years who received an inactivated influenza vaccine. The chain employs TRBV29-1 and TRBJ2-4, with a possible D match to TRBD2 (5 bases). Sequencing was performed on CD4+ T cells sorted from PBMCs, taken roughly 12 days after vaccination. CDR3 bases: TGCAGCGTTGGGGCGGGTGGGTCCAAAAACATTCAGTACTTC. It codes for CSVGAGGSKNIQYF.